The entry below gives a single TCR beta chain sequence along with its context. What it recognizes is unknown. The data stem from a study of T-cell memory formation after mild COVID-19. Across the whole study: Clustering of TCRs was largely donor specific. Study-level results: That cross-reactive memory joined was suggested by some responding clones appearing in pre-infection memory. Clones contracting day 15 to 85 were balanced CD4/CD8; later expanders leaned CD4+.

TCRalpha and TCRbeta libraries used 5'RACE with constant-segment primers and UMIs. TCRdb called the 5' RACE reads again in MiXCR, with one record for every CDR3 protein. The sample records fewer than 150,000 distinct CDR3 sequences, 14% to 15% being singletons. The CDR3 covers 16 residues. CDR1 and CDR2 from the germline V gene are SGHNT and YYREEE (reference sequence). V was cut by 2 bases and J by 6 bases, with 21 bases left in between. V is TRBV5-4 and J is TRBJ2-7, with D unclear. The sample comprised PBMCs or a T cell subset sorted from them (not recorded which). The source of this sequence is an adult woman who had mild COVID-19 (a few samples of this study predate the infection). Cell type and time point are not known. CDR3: CASSFGRLLGFSEQYF. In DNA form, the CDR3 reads TGTGCCAGCAGCTTCGGACGGCTCCTTGGCTTCAGCGAGCAGTACTTC.